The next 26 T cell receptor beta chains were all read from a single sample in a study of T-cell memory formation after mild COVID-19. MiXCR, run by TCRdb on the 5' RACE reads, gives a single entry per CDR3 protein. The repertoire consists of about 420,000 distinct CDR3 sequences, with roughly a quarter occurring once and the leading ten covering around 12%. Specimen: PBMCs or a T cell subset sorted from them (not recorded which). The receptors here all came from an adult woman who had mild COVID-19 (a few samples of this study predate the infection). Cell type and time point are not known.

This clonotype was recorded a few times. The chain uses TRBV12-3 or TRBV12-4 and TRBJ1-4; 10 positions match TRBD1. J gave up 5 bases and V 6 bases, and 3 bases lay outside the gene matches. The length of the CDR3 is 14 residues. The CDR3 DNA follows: TGTGCCAGCAGACCGGGACAGGGGAATGAAAAACTGTTTTTT. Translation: CASRPGQGNEKLFF.

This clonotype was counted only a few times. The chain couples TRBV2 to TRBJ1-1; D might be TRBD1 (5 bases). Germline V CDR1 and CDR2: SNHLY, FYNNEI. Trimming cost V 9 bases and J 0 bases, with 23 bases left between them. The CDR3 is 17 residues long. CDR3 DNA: TGTGCCAGAATGCTGTCAGGGAATTTTATTATGAACACTGAAGCTTTCTTT. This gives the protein CARMLSGNFIMNTEAFF.

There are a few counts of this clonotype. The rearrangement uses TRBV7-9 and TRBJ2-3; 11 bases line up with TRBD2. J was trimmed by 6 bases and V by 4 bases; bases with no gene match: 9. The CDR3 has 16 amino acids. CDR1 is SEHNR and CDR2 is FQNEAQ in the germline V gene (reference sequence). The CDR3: CASSSRLAGGADTQYF. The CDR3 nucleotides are TGTGCCAGCAGCTCCCGGCTAGCGGGAGGCGCGGATACGCAGTATTTT. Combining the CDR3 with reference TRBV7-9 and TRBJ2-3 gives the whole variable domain DTGVSQNPRHKITKRGQNVTFRCDPISEHNRLYWYRQTLGQGPEFLTYFQNEAQLEKSRLLSDRFSAERPKGSFSTLEIQRTEQGDSAMYLCASSSRLAGGADTQYFGPGTRLTVL.

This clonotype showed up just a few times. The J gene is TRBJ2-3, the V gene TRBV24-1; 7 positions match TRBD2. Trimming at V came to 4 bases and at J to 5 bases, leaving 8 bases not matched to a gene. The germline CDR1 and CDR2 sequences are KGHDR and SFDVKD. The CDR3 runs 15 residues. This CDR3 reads CATSDPIGRVDTQYF. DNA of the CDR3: TGTGCCACCAGTGACCCTATAGGGAGGGTAGATACGCAGTATTTT.

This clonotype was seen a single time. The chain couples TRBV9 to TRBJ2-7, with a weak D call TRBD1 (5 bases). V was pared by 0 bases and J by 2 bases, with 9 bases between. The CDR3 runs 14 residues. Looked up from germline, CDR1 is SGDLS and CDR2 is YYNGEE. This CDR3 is CASSVGTGTYEQYF. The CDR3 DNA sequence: TGTGCCAGCAGCGTAGGCACAGGAACCTACGAGCAGTACTTC.

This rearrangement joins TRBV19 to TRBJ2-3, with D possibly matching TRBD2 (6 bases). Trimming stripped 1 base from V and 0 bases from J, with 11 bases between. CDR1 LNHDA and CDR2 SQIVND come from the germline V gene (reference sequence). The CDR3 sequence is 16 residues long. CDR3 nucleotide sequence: TGTGCCAGTAGTATAGGGGACTTTCCTAGCACAGATACGCAGTATTTT. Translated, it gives CASSIGDFPSTDTQYF. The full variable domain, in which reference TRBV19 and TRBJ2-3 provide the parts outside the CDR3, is DGGITQSPKYLFRKEGQNVTLSCEQNLNHDAMYWYRQDPGQGLRLIYYSQIVNDFQKGDIAEGYSVSREKKESFPLTVTSAQKNPTAFYLCASSIGDFPSTDTQYFGPGTRLTVL.

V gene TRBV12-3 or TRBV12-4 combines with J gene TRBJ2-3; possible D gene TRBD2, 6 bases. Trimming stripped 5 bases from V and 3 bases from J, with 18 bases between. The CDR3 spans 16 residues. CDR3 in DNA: TGTGCCAGCAGTGCCGCAAGTTACGGGGGAACAGATACGCAGTATTTT. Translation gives CASSAASYGGTDTQYF.

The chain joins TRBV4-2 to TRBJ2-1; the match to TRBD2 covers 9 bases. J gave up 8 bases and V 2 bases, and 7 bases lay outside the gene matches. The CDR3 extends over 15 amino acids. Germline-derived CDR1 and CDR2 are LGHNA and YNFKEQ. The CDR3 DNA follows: TGTGCCAGCAGCCAAACGACTAGCGGACAGGATGAGCAGTTCTTC. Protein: CASSQTTSGQDEQFF.

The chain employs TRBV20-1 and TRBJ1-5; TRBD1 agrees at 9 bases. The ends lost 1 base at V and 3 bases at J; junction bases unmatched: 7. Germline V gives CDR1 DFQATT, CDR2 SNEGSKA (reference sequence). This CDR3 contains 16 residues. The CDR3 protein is CSARAPDRGSNQPQHF. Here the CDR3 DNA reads TGCAGTGCTAGAGCCCCGGACAGGGGATCCAATCAGCCCCAGCATTTT.

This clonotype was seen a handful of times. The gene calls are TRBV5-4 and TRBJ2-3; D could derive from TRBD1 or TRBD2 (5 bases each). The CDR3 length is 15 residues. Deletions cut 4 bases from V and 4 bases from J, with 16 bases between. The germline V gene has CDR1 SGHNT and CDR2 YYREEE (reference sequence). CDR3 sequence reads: CASSEGPPVADTQYF. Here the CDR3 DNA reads TGTGCCAGCAGCGAGGGACCACCCGTCGCAGATACGCAGTATTTT.

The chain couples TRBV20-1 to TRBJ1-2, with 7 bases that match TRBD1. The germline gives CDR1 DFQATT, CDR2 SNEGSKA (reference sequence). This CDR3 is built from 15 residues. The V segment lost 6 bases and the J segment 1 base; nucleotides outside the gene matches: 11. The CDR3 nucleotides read TGCAGTGCCCCGGGTCGGGACAGCAATAACTATGGCTACACCTTC. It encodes CSAPGRDSNNYGYTF.

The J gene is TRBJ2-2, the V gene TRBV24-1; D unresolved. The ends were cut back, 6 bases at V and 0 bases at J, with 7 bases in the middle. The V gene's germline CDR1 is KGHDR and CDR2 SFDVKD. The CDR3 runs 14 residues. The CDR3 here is CATSHFSNTGELFF. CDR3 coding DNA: TGTGCCACCAGTCACTTCTCGAACACCGGGGAGCTGTTTTTT.

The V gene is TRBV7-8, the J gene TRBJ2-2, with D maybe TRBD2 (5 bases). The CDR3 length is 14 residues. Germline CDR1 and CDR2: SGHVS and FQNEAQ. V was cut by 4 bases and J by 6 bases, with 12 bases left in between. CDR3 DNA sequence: TGTGCCAGCAGCTCAGTCGGGGAACCCGGGGAGCTGTTTTTT. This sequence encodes CASSSVGEPGELFF.

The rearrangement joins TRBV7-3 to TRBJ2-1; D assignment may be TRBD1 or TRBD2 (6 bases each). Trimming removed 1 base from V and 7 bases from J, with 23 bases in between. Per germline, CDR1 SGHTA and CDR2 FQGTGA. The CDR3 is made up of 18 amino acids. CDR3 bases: TGTGCCAGCAGCTTAAAGGGGAGTCGGGCGCGGGACAAAAATGAGCAGTTCTTC. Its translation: CASSLKGSRARDKNEQFF.

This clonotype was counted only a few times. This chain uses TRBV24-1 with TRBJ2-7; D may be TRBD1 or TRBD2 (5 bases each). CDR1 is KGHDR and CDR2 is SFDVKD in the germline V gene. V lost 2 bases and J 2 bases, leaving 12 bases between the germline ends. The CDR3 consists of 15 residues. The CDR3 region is CATSDSRDLTYEQYF. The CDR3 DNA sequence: TGTGCCACCAGTGATTCCCGGGACCTAACCTACGAGCAGTACTTC.

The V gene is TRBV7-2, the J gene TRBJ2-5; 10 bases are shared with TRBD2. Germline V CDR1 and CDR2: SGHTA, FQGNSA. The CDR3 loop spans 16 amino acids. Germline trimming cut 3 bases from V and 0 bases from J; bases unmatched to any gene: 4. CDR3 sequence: CASSFPLAGHQETQYF. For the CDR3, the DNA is TGTGCCAGCAGCTTCCCACTAGCGGGGCACCAAGAGACCCAGTACTTC.

In nucleotides, the CDR3 is TGCAGTGCTAGCGGACAGGGGCAGAGCTCCTACGAGCAGTACTTC. As protein: CSASGQGQSSYEQYF. J is TRBJ2-7 and V is TRBV20-1; 9 positions agree with TRBD1. The CDR3 is made up of 15 amino acids. Unmatched junction bases numbered 6, after V lost 3 bases and J lost 0 bases. Per germline, CDR1 DFQATT and CDR2 SNEGSKA (reference sequence).

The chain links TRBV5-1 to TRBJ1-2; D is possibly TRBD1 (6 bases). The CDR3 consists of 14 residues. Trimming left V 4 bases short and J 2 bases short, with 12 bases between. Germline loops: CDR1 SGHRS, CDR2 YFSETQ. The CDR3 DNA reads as TGCGCCAGCAGCCTACGGACAGAGAACTATGGCTACACCTTC. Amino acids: CASSLRTENYGYTF.

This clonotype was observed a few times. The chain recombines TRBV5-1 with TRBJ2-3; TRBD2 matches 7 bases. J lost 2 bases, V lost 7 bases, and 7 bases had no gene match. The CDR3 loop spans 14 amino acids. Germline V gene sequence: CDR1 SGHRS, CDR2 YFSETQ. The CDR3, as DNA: TGCGCCAGCCGGCCGGGAGGACTCACAGATACGCAGTATTTT. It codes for CASRPGGLTDTQYF. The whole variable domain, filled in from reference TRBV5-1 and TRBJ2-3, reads KAGVTQTPRYLIKTRGQQVTLSCSPISGHRSVSWYQQTPGQGLQFLFEYFSETQRNKGNFPGRFSGRQFSNSRSEMNVSTLELGDSALYLCASRPGGLTDTQYFGPGTRLTVL.

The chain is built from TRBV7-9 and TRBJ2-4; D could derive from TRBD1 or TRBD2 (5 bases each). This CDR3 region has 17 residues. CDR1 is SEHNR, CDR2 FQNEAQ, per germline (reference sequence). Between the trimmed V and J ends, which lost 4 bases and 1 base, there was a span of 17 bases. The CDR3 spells CASSSATGPGAKNIQYF. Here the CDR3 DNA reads TGTGCCAGCAGCTCCGCCACGGGGCCGGGGGCCAAAAACATTCAGTACTTC. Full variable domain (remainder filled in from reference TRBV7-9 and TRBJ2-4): DTGVSQNPRHKITKRGQNVTFRCDPISEHNRLYWYRQTLGQGPEFLTYFQNEAQLEKSRLLSDRFSAERPKGSFSTLEIQRTEQGDSAMYLCASSSATGPGAKNIQYFGAGTRLSVL.

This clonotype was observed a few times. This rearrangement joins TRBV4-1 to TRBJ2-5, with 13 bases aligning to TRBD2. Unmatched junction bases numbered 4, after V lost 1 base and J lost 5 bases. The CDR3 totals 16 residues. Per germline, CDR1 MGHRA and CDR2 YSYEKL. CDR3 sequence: CASSQGLAGGPETQYF. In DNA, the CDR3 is TGCGCCAGCAGCCAAGGACTAGCGGGGGGCCCGGAGACCCAGTACTTC.

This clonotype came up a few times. The chain's CDR3 is CASSPKAQTGRLNEQFF. The CDR3 bases are TGTGCCAGCAGCCCAAAGGCCCAGACCGGACGCCTTAATGAGCAGTTCTTC. The rearrangement joins TRBV14 to TRBJ2-1; no clear D. The V end lost 4 bases, the J end lost 7 bases, and 23 bases lay between the germline ends. The CDR3 is 17 residues long. The germline V gene has CDR1 SGHDN and CDR2 FVKESK.

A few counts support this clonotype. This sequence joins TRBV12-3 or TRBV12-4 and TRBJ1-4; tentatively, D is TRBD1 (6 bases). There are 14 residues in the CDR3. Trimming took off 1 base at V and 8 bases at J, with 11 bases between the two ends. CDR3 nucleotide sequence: TGTGCCAGCAGTTTAGGGGGGCGCGGGGAAAAACTGTTTTTT. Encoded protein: CASSLGGRGEKLFF.

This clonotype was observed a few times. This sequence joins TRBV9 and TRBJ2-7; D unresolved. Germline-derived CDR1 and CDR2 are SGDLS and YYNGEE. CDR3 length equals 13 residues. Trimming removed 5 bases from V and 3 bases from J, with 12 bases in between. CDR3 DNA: TGTGCCAGCAGTGACCCTTACAGCTACGAGCAGTACTTC. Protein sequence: CASSDPYSYEQYF.

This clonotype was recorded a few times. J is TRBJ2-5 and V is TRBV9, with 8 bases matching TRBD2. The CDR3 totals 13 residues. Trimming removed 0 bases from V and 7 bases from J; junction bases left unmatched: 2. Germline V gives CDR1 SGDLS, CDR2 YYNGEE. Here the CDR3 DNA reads TGTGCCAGCAGCGTAGCTAGCGGGTCGACCCAGTACTTC. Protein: CASSVASGSTQYF.

Written as DNA, the CDR3 is TGTGCTAGTGGTTCACAGATGGACAATGAGCAGTTCTTC. It specifies CASGSQMDNEQFF. The chain recombines TRBV12-5 with TRBJ2-1; D gene uncertain. Germline values: CDR1 LGHNT, CDR2 FRNRAP. V lost 4 bases to trimming and J lost 5 bases, with 9 bases between them. The CDR3 covers 13 residues. Full variable domain (rest looked up from reference TRBV12-5 and TRBJ2-1): DARVTQTPRHKVTEMGQEVTMRCQPILGHNTVFWYRQTMMQGLELLAYFRNRAPLDDSGMPKDRFSAEMPDATLATLKIQPSEPRDSAVYFCASGSQMDNEQFFGPGTRLTVL.